The 17 T cell receptor beta chains given below trace back to one sample, sequenced in a study of blood T cell repertoires in COVID-19. Sequencing used immunoSEQ multiplex PCR; TCRdb keeps in-frame clones, though not all of them. The sample includes around 290,000 clones, over 75% of them seen just once. Specimen: PBMCs or T cells enriched from blood (not recorded which). These receptor sequences come from a woman aged 30 to 39 who had recovered from COVID-19.

In the case of this clone: A read error may account for a junction end that differs from germline. The J gene is TRBJ1-1, the V gene TRBV6-2 or TRBV6-3, with TRBD1 as a possible D gene (6 bases). Germline lookup yields CDR1 MNHEY and CDR2 SVGEGT. The CDR3 covers 13 residues. CDR3 loop: CASSYVSGHGATF. The CDR3 nucleotides read TGTGCCAGCAGTTACGTATCGGGACACGGGGCGACCTTT.

The rearrangement links TRBV19 to TRBJ1-4, with unresolved D. CDR3 length equals 14 residues. Trimming stripped 5 bases from V and 5 bases from J, with 12 bases between. CDR1 and CDR2 from the germline V gene are LNHDA and SQIVND (reference sequence). CDR3 bases: TGTGCCAGTAGTTCCCAGGAGGCAAATGAAAAACTGTTTTTT. It yields the protein CASSSQEANEKLFF.

V gene TRBV6-2 or TRBV6-3 combines with J gene TRBJ1-6, with D perhaps TRBD1 (6 bases). Germline CDR1 MNHEY, CDR2 SVGEGT. CDR3 length: 15 amino acids. With 2 bases removed from V and 7 bases from J, the gap between germline ends came to 12 bases. Here the CDR3 DNA reads TGTGCCAGCAGTTACCCCCCGGGGACAAATTCACCCCTCCACTTT. Translated: CASSYPPGTNSPLHF.

The rearrangement joins TRBV7-2 to TRBJ2-3; 8 nucleotides line up with TRBD2. J was trimmed by 2 bases and V by 4 bases; bases with no gene match: 5. Germline CDR1 reads SGHTA; CDR2 reads FQGNSA. The CDR3 length is 15 residues. The CDR3 DNA sequence: TGTGCCAGCAGCTGGCGGACTAGCCTCACAGATACGCAGTATTTT. This gives the protein CASSWRTSLTDTQYF.

A single count supports this clone. The chain carries TRBV30 and TRBJ2-7; TRBD1 might be the D (5 bases). Deletions cut 1 base from V and 5 bases from J, with 24 bases between. Germline CDR1 and CDR2: GTSNPN and SVGIG (reference sequence). The CDR3 consists of 17 residues. The CDR3 reads CAWSGQPRVVRVHEQYF. In DNA, the CDR3 is TGTGCCTGGAGTGGACAGCCCAGGGTCGTACGGGTCCACGAGCAGTACTTC.

The chain recombines TRBV11-2 with TRBJ2-5; TRBD1 matches at 7 bases. Per the germline V gene, CDR1 is SGHAT and CDR2 is FQNNGV. V shed 5 bases, J shed 0 bases, and the junction held 3 bases outside the gene matches. This CDR3 spans 14 amino acids. CDR3: CASSPTGNQETQYF. The CDR3 coding sequence is TGTGCCAGCAGCCCGACAGGGAACCAAGAGACCCAGTACTTC.

This clone showed up just once. The chain recombines TRBV28 with TRBJ1-5, with D possibly matching TRBD1 (5 bases). V dropped 1 base and J dropped 6 bases, with 16 bases sitting between them. The germline CDR1 and CDR2 sequences are MDHEN and SYDVKM. The CDR3 covers 16 residues. The chain's CDR3 is CASSLSGREGGQPQHF. For the CDR3, the DNA is TGTGCCAGCAGTTTATCAGGGAGGGAGGGTGGTCAGCCCCAGCATTTT.

The chain is built from TRBV28 and TRBJ1-1; 9 nucleotides match TRBD1. Per germline, CDR1 MDHEN and CDR2 SYDVKM. Unmatched junction bases numbered 6, after V lost 6 bases and J lost 10 bases. The CDR3 has 12 amino acids. As DNA, the CDR3 is TGTGCCAGCAGCCCTTACAGGGGGCGAGCTTTCTTT. Translated, it gives CASSPYRGRAFF.

The chain couples TRBV7-2 to TRBJ1-3; D gene unclear. The ends were cut back, 3 bases at V and 4 bases at J, with 13 bases in the middle. The CDR3 runs to 15 residues. Germline CDR1 and CDR2: SGHTA and FQGNSA. CDR3 bases: TGTGCCAGCAGCTTGTTGGGCCCGTTCGGAAACACCATATATTTT. This translates into CASSLLGPFGNTIYF.

V gene TRBV9 combines with J gene TRBJ2-2; 9 bases match TRBD2. Germline CDR1 is SGDLS and CDR2 is YYNGEE. After removal of 3 bases from V and 3 bases from J, the junction contained 3 bases not matched to a gene. The CDR3 loop spans 15 amino acids. CDR3 sequence: CASSASGADTGELFF. CDR3 DNA: TGTGCCAGCAGCGCTAGCGGGGCAGACACCGGGGAGCTGTTTTTT. The entire variable domain, with the rest obtained from reference TRBV9 and TRBJ2-2, is as follows: DSGVTQTPKHLITATGQRVTLRCSPRSGDLSVYWYQQSLDQGLQFLIQYYNGEERAKGNILERFSAQQFPDLHSELNLSSLELGDSALYFCASSASGADTGELFFGEGSRLTVL.

The chain couples TRBV9 to TRBJ1-2; TRBD1 agrees at 7 bases. The germline V gene encodes CDR1 SGDLS and CDR2 YYNGEE. This CDR3 has 14 amino acids. The V and J ends lost 1 base and 5 bases, in that order; junction bases with no gene match: 5. CDR3 coding DNA: TGTGCCAGCAGCGTATTTGGGACAGAGTATGGCTACACCTTC. Protein sequence: CASSVFGTEYGYTF.

This clone was detected a few times. The V call is TRBV18, the J call TRBJ2-1; 8 positions agree with TRBD2. Germline values: CDR1 KGHSH, CDR2 LQKENI. The trim removed 0 bases at V and 8 bases at J, leaving 6 bases unmatched. The CDR3 spans 15 residues. The CDR3 region is CASSPPSGSAYEQFF. The CDR3 bases are TGTGCCAGCTCACCACCCAGCGGGAGTGCCTATGAGCAGTTCTTC.

The gene calls are TRBV6-2 or TRBV6-3 and TRBJ1-2, with 7 bases identical to TRBD1. Germline assignment: CDR1 MNHEY and CDR2 SVGEGT. This CDR3 is built from 18 residues. V was clipped by 5 bases and J by 2 bases; unmatched bases: 17. CDR3 in amino acids: CASSLQFPGQNFNYGYTF. In DNA, the CDR3 is TGTGCCAGCAGTCTTCAGTTCCCGGGACAGAATTTCAACTATGGCTACACCTTC.

The rearrangement uses TRBV2 and TRBJ2-7; D unclear. CDR3 length: 14 amino acids. Germline CDR1 and CDR2: SNHLY and FYNNEI. The V end was cut by 7 bases, the J end by 0 bases, with 13 bases between. The CDR3 reads CASIDWAVSYEQYF. CDR3 bases: TGTGCCAGCATTGATTGGGCAGTCTCCTACGAGCAGTACTTC.

J is TRBJ2-1 and V is TRBV5-1; D unclear. V lost 2 bases and J lost 0, with 12 bases in between. The CDR3 has 16 residues. Germline lookup yields CDR1 SGHRS and CDR2 YFSETQ. CDR3 in DNA: TGCGCCAGCAGCTTTAGTTTTACGAGCTCCTACAATGAGCAGTTCTTC. It encodes CASSFSFTSSYNEQFF.

Only a few counts were recorded for this clone. The CDR3 DNA sequence: TGTGCCTGGAAGGGGACAGGGAATGGTCAGCCCCAGCATTTT. This gives the protein CAWKGTGNGQPQHF. V and J are TRBV30 and TRBJ1-5, with 9 bases fitting TRBD1. This CDR3 region has 14 residues. Looked up from germline, CDR1 is GTSNPN and CDR2 is SVGIG (reference sequence). With V trimmed by 4 bases and J by 6 bases, 7 bases remained unmatched.

The rearrangement uses TRBV6-2 or TRBV6-3 and TRBJ2-7; perhaps TRBD1 as D (6 bases). There are 19 residues in the CDR3. V shed 0 bases and J shed 5 bases, with 26 bases lying between them. Germline CDR1 and CDR2: MNHEY and SVGEGT. The CDR3 DNA follows: TGTGCCAGCAGTTACTCCTTCCCGGAACAGGGACCTCTAGGAAACGAGCAGTACTTC. Translating gives CASSYSFPEQGPLGNEQYF.